This TCR beta chain was sequenced in a study of blood T cell repertoires in COVID-19. Study-level information: The United States, Italy and Spain provided the acute and convalescent COVID-19 samples. Sources were T cells, B-cell-depleted T cells, or PBMCs; the material itself was cDNA or gDNA.

The assay was immunoSEQ multiplex PCR, and TCRdb's table has in-frame clones only and misses some. The repertoire holds around 400,000 clones, with around 83% as singletons. With V trimmed by 6 bases and J by 3 bases, 4 bases remained unmatched. The CDR3 contains 13 residues. Germline-derived CDR1 and CDR2 are SGHVS and FNYEAQ. Allocation to cohorts depended on clinical history reported by the participants. Sequencing was done on a sample of PBMCs or T cells enriched from blood (not recorded which). The clonotype was recovered from a woman between 45 and 60 years old who had recovered from COVID-19. The chain uses TRBV7-6 and TRBJ2-5; 7 positions match TRBD1. The CDR3 region has the DNA TGTGCCAGCAGTTCGACAGGGAAAGAGACCCAGTACTTC. Translating gives CASSSTGKETQYF.